This T cell receptor (beta chain) stems from a study of cytomegalovirus exposure and HLA in healthy donors. Study-level points and caveats: Sequencing depth across donors, presence/absence analyses assumed, was roughly uniform.

About this clone: Its antigen is undetermined.

Use of 60 Vbeta and 13 Jbeta primers characterized the PCR. The assay was immunoSEQ multiplex PCR, and TCRdb's table has in-frame clones only and misses some. The sample shows 70,000 to 95,000 clones, more than 75% of them seen only once. Sequenced input: PBMCs. The TCR originated in a man aged 18 to 29 in good health and CMV-seronegative.

The CDR3 protein is CASSVDNGGLQKLFF. CDR3 coding DNA: TGTGCCAGCAGCGTAGACAACGGAGGCCTCCAAAAACTGTTTTTT. The chain carries TRBV9 and TRBJ1-4, with D unclear. Per the germline V gene, CDR1 is SGDLS and CDR2 is YYNGEE. V was trimmed by 0 bases and J by 9 bases, leaving 15 bases between them. The CDR3 sequence is 15 residues long.